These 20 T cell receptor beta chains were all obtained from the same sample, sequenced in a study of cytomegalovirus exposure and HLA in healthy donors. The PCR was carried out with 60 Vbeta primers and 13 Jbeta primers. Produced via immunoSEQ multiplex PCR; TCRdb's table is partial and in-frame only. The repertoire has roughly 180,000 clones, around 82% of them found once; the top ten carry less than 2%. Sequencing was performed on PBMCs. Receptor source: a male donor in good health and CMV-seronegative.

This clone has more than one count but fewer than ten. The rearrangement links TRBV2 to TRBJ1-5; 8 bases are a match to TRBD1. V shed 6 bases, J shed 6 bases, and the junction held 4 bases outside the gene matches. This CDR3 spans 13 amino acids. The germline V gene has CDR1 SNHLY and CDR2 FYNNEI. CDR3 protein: CASRDRGAQPQHF. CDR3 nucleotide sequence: TGTGCCAGCAGAGACAGGGGAGCTCAGCCCCAGCATTTT.

Here the CDR3 DNA reads TGTGCCAGTAGCCGCCCGGACTGGGGCTACACCTTC. Translating it yields CASSRPDWGYTF. The V call is TRBV19, the J call TRBJ1-2; D not certain. V was trimmed by 6 bases and J by 8 bases, leaving 13 bases between them. The CDR3 runs 12 residues. The germline V gene has CDR1 LNHDA and CDR2 SQIVND (reference sequence).

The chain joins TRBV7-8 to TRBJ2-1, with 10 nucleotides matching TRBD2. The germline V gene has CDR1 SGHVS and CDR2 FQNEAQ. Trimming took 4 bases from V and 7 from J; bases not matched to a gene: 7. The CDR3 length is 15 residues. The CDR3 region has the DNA TGTGCCAGCAGCTCTAGACTAGCGGGCTATAATGAGCAGTTCTTC. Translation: CASSSRLAGYNEQFF.

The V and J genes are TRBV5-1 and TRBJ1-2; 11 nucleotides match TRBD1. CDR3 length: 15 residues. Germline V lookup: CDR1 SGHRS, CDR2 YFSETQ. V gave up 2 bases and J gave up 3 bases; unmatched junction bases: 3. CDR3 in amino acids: CASSFGTGGDYGYTF. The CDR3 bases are TGCGCCAGCAGCTTCGGGACAGGGGGGGACTATGGCTACACCTTC.

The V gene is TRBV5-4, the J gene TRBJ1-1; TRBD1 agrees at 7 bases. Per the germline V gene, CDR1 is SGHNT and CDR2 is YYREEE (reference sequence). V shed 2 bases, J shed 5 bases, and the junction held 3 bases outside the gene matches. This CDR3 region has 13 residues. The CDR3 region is CASSFDRATEAFF. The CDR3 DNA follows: TGTGCCAGCAGCTTTGACAGGGCAACTGAAGCTTTCTTT.

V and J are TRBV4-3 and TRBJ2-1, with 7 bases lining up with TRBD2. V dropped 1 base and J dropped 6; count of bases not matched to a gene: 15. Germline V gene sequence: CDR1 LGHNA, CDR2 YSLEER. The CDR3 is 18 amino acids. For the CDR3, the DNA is TGCGCCAGCAGCCAAGGAATTCCTAGCGGATCTAGTCCCAATGAGCAGTTCTTC. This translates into CASSQGIPSGSSPNEQFF.

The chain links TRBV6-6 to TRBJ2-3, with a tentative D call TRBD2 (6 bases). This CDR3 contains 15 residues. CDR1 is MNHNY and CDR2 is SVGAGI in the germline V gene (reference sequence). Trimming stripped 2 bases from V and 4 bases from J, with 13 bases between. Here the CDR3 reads CASSYAARLADTQYF. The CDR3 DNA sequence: TGTGCCAGCAGTTACGCAGCAAGACTAGCAGATACGCAGTATTTT.

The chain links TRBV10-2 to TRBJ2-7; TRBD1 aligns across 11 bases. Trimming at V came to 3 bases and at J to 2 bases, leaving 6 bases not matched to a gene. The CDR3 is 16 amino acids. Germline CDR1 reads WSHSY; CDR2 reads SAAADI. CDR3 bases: TGCGCCAGCAGTGACATGGGACAGGGGGACCCCTACGAGCAGTACTTC. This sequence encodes CASSDMGQGDPYEQYF.

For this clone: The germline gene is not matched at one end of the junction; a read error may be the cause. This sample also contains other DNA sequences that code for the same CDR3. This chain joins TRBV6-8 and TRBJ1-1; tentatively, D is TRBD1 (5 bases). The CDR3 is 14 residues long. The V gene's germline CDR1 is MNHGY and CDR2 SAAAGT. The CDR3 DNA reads TGCGCCAGCAGTTTTCCCAGGGAGGACACTGAAGCTTTCTTT. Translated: CASSFPREDTEAFF.

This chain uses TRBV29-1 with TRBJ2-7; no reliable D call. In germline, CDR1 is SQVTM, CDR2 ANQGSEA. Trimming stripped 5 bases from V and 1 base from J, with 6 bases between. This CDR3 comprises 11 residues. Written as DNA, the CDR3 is TGCAGCGTTTCTGAGTCCTACGAGCAGTACTTC. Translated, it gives CSVSESYEQYF.

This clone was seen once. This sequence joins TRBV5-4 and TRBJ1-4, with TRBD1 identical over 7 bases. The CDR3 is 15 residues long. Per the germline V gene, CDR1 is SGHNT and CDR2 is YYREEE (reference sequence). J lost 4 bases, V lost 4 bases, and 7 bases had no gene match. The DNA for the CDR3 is TGTGCCAGCAGCCCGGGGACAGACGGTAATGAAAAACTGTTTTTT. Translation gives CASSPGTDGNEKLFF.

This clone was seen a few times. CDR3 in amino acids: CASSQERFEAFF. The CDR3 bases are TGTGCCAGCAGCCAAGAGCGGTTTGAAGCTTTCTTT. The chain couples TRBV14 to TRBJ1-1, with D uncertain. Per the germline V gene, CDR1 is SGHDN and CDR2 is FVKESK. CDR3 size: 12 residues. Trimming pared 0 bases from V and 7 bases from J, leaving 6 bases between.

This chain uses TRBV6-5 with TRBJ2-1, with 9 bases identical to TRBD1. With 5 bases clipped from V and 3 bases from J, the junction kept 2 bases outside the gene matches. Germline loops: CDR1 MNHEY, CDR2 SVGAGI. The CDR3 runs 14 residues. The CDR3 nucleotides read TGTGCCAGCAGTGACAGGGGGTTCTACAATGAGCAGTTCTTC. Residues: CASSDRGFYNEQFF.

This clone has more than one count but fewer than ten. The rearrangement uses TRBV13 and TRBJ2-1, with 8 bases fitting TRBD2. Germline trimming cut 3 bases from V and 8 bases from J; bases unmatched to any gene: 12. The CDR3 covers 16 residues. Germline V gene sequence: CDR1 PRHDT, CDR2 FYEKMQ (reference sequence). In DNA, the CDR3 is TGTGCCAGCAGCTTCAAAACGGGAGGGCCCATGGATGAGCAGTTCTTC. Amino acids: CASSFKTGGPMDEQFF.

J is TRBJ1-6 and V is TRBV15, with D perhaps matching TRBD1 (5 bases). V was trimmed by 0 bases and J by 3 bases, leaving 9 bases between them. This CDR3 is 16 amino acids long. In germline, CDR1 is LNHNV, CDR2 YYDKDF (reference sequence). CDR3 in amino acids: CATSRDLGGYNSPLHF. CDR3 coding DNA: TGTGCCACCAGCAGAGATTTGGGGGGCTATAATTCACCCCTCCACTTT.

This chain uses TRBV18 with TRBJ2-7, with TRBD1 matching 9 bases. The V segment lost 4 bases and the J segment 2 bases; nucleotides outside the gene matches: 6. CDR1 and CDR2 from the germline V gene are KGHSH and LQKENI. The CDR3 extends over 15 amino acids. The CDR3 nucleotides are TGTGCCAGCTCACTAGGGACAGGGCCAACCTACGAGCAGTACTTC. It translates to CASSLGTGPTYEQYF.

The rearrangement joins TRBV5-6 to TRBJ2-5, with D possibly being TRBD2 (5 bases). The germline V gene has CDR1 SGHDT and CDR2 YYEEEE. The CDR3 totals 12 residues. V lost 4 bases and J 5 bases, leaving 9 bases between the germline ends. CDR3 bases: TGTGCCAGCAGCCGAGGCGGGGAGACCCAGTACTTC. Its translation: CASSRGGETQYF.

CDR3 sequence: CASTPGPGVQPQHF. CDR3 nucleotide sequence: TGTGCCAGCACACCGGGTCCCGGGGTTCAGCCCCAGCATTTT. The chain employs TRBV6-4 and TRBJ1-5; no reliable D call. Trimming took 7 bases from V and 6 from J, leaving 16 bases between them. This CDR3 region has 14 residues. Germline V CDR1 and CDR2: MRHNA, SNTAGT.

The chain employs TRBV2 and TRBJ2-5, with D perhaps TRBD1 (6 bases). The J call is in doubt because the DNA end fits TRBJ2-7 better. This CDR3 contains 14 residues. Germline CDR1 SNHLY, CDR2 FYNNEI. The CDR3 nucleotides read TGTGCCAGCAGTGGACAGGCCCGCTCCTACGAGCAGTACTTC. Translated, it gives CASSGQARSYEQYF.

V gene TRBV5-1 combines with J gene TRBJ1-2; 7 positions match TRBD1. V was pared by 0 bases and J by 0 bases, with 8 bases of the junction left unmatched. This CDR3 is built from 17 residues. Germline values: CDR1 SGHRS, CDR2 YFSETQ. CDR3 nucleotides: TGCGCCAGCAGCTTGGTTATGACAGGGAATACTAACTATGGCTACACCTTC. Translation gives CASSLVMTGNTNYGYTF.